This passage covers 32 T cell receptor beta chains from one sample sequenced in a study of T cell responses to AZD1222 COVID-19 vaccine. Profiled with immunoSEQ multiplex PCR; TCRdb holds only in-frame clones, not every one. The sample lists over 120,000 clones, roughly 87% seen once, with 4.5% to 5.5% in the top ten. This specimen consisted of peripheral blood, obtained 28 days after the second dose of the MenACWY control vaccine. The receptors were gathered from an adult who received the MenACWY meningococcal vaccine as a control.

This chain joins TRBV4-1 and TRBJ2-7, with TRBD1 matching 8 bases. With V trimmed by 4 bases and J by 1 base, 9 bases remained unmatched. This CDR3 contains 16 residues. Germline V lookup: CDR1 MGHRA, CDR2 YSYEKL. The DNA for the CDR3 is TGCGCCAGCAGCCCCCGTGGACAGGGCAATTCCTACGAGCAGTACTTC. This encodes CASSPRGQGNSYEQYF.

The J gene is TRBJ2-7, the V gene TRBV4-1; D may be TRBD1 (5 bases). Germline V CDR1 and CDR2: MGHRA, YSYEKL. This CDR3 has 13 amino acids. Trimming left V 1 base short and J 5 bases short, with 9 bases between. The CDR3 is CASSQALRDEQYF. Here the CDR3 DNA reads TGCGCCAGCAGCCAAGCCCTCAGGGACGAGCAGTACTTC.

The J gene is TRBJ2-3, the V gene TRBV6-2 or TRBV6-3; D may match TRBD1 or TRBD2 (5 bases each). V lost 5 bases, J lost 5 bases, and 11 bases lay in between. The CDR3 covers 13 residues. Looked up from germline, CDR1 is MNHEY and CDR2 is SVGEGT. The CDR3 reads CASSNRGEDTQYF. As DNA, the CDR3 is TGTGCCAGCAGTAACAGAGGGGAAGATACGCAGTATTTT.

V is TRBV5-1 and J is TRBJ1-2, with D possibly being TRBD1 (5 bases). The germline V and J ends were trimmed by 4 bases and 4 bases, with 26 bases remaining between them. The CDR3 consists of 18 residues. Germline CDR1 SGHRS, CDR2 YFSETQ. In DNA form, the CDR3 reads TGCGCCAGCAGCCCGACCATGGGGGGTGGTCAGGGTTTCTATGGCTACACCTTC. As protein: CASSPTMGGGQGFYGYTF.

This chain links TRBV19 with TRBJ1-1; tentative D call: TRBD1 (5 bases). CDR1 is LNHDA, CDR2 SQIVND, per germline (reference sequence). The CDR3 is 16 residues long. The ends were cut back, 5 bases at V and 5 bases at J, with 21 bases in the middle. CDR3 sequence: CASSPRFGTGRTEAFF. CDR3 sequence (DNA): TGTGCCAGTAGTCCAAGATTCGGGACCGGGAGGACTGAAGCTTTCTTT.

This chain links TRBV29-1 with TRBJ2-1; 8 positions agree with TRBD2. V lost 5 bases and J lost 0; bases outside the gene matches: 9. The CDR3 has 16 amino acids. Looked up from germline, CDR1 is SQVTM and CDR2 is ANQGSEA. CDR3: CSVTTSGYNSYNEQFF. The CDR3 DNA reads TGCAGCGTTACAACTAGCGGATACAACTCCTACAATGAGCAGTTCTTC.

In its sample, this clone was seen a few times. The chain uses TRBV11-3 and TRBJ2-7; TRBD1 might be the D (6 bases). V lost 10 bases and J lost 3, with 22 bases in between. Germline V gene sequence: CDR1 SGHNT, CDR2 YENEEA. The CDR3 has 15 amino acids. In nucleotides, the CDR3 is TGTGCCACTTCGAGAACAGGGTTCGGAAGCTACGAGCAGTACTTC. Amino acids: CATSRTGFGSYEQYF.

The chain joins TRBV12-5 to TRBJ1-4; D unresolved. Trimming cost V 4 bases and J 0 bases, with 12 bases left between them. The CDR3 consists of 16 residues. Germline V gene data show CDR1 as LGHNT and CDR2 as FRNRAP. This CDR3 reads CASGSTRSATNEKLFF. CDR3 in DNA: TGTGCTAGTGGTTCGACCAGGAGTGCAACTAATGAAAAACTGTTTTTT.

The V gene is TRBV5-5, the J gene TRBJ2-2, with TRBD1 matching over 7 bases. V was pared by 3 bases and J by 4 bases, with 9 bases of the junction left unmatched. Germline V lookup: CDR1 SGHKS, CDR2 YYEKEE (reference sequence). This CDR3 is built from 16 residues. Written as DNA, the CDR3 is TGTGCCAGCAGCTGGGACAGAGGGAAAGGCACCGGGGAGCTGTTTTTT. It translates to CASSWDRGKGTGELFF.

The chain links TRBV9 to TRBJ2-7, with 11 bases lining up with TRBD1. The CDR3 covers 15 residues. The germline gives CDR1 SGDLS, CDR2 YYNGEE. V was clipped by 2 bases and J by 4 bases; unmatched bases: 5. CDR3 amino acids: CASSVGDRGFYEQYF. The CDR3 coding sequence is TGTGCCAGCAGCGTTGGGGACAGGGGGTTTTACGAGCAGTACTTC.

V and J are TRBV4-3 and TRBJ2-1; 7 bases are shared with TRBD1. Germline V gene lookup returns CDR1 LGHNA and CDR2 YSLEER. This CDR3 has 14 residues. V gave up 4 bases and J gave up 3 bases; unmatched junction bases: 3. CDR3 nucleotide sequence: TGCGCCAGCAGCCGTCGGGACAGCTACAATGAGCAGTTCTTC. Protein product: CASSRRDSYNEQFF.

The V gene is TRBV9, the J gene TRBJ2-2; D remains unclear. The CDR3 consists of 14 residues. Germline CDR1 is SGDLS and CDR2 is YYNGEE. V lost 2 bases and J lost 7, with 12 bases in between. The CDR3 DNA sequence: TGTGCCAGCAGCGTGGCAAGGGCAGGCGGGGAGCTGTTTTTT. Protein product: CASSVARAGGELFF. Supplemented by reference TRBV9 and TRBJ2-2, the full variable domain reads DSGVTQTPKHLITATGQRVTLRCSPRSGDLSVYWYQQSLDQGLQFLIQYYNGEERAKGNILERFSAQQFPDLHSELNLSSLELGDSALYFCASSVARAGGELFFGEGSRLTVL.

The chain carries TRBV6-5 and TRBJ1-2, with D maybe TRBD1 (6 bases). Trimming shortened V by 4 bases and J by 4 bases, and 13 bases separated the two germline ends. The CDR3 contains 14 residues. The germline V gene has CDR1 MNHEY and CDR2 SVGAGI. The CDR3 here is CASSSSTGSYGYTF. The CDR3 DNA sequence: TGTGCCAGCAGTTCCTCGACAGGCAGCTATGGCTACACCTTC.

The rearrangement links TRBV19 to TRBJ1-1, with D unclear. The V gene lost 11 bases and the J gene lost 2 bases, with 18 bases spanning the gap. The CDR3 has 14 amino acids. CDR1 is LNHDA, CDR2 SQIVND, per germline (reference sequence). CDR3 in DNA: TGTGCCGTTAAATCTCAAGGGCTCAACACTGAAGCTTTCTTT. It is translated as CAVKSQGLNTEAFF.

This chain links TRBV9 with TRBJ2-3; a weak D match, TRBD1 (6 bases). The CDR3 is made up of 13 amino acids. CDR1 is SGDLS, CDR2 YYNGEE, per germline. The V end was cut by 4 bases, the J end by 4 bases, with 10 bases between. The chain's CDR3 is CASSIQGPDTQYF. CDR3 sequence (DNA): TGTGCCAGCAGCATACAGGGTCCAGATACGCAGTATTTT.

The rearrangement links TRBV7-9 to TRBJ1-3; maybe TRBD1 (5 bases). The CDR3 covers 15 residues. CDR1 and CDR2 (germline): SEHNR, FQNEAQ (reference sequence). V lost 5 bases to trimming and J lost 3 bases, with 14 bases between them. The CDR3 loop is CASSGPGGGGNTIYF. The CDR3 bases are TGTGCCAGCAGCGGGCCCGGGGGAGGTGGAAACACCATATATTTT.

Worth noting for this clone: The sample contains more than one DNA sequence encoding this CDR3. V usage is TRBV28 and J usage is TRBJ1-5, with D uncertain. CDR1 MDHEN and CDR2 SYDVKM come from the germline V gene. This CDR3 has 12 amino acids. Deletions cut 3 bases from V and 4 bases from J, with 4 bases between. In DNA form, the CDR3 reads TGTGCCAGCAGTTTGCTTAATCAGCCCCAGCATTTT. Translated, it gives CASSLLNQPQHF.

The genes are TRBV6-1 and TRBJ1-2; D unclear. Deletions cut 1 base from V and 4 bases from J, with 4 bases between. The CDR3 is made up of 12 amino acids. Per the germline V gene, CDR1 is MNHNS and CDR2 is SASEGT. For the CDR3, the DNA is TGTGCCAGCAGTGAAGGGCTCTATGGCTACACCTTC. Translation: CASSEGLYGYTF.

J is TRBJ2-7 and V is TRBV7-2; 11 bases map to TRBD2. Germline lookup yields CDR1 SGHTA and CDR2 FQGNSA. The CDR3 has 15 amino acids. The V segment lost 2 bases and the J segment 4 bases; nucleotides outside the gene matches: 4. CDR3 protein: CASSLRTSGLYEQYF. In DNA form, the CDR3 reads TGTGCCAGCAGCTTAAGGACTAGCGGGCTTTACGAGCAGTACTTC.

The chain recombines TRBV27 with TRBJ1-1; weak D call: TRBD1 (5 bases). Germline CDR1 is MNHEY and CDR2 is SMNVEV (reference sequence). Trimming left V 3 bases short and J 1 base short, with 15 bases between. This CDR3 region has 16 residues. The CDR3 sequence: CASSLYSLGGNTEAFF. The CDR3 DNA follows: TGTGCCAGCAGTTTGTACAGCCTGGGGGGGAACACTGAAGCTTTCTTT.

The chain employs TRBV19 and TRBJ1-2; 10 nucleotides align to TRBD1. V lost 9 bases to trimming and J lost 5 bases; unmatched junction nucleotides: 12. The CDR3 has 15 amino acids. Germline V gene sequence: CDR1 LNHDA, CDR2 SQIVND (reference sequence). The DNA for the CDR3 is TGTGCCAGCATCACTTCAGGACAGGGGGTTTATGGCTACACCTTC. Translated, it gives CASITSGQGVYGYTF.

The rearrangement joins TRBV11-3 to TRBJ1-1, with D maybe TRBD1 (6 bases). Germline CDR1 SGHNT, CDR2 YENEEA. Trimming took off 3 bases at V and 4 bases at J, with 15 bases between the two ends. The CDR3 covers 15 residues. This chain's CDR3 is CASSFTGLRGTEAFF. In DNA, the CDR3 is TGTGCCAGCAGCTTTACAGGGCTTCGGGGCACTGAAGCTTTCTTT.

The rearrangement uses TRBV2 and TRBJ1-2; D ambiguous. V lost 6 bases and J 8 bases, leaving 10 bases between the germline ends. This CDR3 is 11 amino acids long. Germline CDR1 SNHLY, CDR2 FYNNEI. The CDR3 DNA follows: TGTGCCAGCAGCCCGAGCCCGGGCTACACCTTC. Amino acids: CASSPSPGYTF. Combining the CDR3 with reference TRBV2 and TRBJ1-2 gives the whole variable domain EPEVTQTPSHQVTQMGQEVILRCVPISNHLYFYWYRQILGQKVEFLVSFYNNEISEKSEIFDDQFSVERPDGSNFTLKIRSTKLEDSAMYFCASSPSPGYTFGSGTRLTVV.

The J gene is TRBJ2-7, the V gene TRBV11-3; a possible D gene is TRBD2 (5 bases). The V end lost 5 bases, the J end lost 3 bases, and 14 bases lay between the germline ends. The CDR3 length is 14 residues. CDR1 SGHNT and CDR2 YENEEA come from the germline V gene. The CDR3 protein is CASSHPEGSYEQYF. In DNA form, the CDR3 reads TGTGCCAGCAGCCACCCCGAGGGTAGCTACGAGCAGTACTTC.

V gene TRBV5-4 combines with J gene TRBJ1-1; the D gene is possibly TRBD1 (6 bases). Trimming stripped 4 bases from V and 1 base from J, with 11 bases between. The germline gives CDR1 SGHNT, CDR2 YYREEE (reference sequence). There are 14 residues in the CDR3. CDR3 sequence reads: CASSTDRTNTEAFF. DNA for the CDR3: TGTGCCAGCAGCACCGACAGGACGAACACTGAAGCTTTCTTT.

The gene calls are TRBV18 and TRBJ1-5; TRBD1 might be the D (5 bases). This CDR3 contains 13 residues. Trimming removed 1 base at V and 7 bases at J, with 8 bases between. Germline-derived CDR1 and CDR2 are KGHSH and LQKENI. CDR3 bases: TGTGCCAGCTCACCACACAGGAACCAGCCCCAGCATTTT. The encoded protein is CASSPHRNQPQHF. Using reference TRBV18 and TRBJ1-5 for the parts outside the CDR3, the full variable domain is NAGVMQNPRHLVRRRGQEARLRCSPMKGHSHVYWYRQLPEEGLKFMVYLQKENIIDESGMPKERFSAEFPKEGPSILRIQQVVRGDSAAYFCASSPHRNQPQHFGDGTRLSIL.

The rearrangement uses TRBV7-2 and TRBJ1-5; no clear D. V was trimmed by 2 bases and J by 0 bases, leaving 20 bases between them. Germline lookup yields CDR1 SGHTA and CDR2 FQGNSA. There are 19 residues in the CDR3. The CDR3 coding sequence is TGTGCCAGCAGCTTATCCTTCGCCGCAACCGACCATAGCAATCAGCCCCAGCATTTT. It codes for CASSLSFAATDHSNQPQHF.

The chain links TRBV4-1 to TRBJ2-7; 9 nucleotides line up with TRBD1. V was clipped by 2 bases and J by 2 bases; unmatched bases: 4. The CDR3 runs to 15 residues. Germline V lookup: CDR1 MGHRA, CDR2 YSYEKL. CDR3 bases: TGCGCCAGCAGCCAAAGACAGGGGGGGACCTACGAGCAGTACTTC. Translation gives CASSQRQGGTYEQYF.

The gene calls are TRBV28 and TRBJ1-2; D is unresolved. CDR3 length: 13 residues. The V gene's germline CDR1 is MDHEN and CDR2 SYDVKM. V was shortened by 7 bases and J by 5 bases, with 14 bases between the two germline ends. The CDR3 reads CASTRPRGYGYTF. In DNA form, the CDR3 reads TGTGCCAGCACACGGCCTAGAGGTTATGGCTACACCTTC.

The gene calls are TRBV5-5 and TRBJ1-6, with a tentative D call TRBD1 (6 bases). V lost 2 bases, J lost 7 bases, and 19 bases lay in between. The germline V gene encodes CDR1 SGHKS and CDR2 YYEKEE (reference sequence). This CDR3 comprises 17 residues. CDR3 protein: CASSFAQGNQGNSPLHF. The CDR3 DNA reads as TGTGCCAGCAGCTTTGCACAGGGAAACCAGGGGAATTCACCCCTCCACTTT.

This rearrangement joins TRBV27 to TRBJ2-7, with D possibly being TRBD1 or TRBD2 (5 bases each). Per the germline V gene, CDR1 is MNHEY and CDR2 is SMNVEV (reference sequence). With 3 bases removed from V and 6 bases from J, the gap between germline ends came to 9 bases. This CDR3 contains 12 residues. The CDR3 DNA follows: TGTGCCAGCAGTTTTCGAGGGACCGAGCAGTACTTC. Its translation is CASSFRGTEQYF.

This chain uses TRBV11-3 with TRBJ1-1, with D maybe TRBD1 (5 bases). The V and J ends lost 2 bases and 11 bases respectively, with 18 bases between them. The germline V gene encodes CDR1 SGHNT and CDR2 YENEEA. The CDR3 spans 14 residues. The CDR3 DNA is TGTGCCAGCAGCTTACCCAATGAGGGGCCGGGGGCTTTCTTT. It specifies CASSLPNEGPGAFF.